These 17 T cell receptor beta chains originate from one sample sequenced in a study of tumor and adjacent non-tumor tissue in lung cancer. A modified ARM-PCR protocol with three rounds of nested PCR amplified TCRbeta. TCRdb redid the calling of the multiplex PCR reads with MiXCR, one entry per CDR3 protein. This table holds 75,000 to 95,000 distinct CDR3 sequences, around three quarters found once. The template was RNA from unsorted bulk tissue. The normal lung tissue was taken more than 3 cm from the tumor edge. The sample was distant non-tumor lung tissue. These TCRs come from a woman between 50 and 59 years old with non-small cell lung cancer.

At least ten counts were recorded for this clonotype. Written as DNA, the CDR3 is TGTGCCAGCAGCAGTACCGGGGGCCCGCCCTACGAGCAGTACTTC. It encodes CASSSTGGPPYEQYF. The chain uses TRBV21-1 and TRBJ2-7; TRBD1 reflects the table's D call only, with no check against the DNA. TRBV21-1 is deemed a pseudogene. The CDR3 runs to 15 residues.

Remarks on this clonotype: At one boundary the junction diverges from the germline segment, which might be a read error. The rearrangement joins TRBV6-1 to TRBJ1-1, with 7 bases matching TRBD1. Germline V gene lookup returns CDR1 MNHNS and CDR2 SASEGT. The CDR3 has 15 amino acids. The chain's CDR3 is CASSAMEQGNIEAFF. Written as DNA, the CDR3 is TGTGCCAGCAGTGCGATGGAACAGGGGAACATTGAAGCTTTCTTT.

As for this clonotype: One end of the junction fails to match germline, which may point to a read error. This rearrangement joins TRBV10-3 to TRBJ2-7, with D possibly TRBD2 on 7 matching bases. Germline lookup yields CDR1 ENHRY and CDR2 SYGVKD. The CDR3 extends over 12 amino acids. The CDR3 loop reads CAVSLVGGGQYF. CDR3 DNA sequence: TGTGCCGTCAGCCTAGTGGGAGGGGGGCAGTATTTC.

As for this clonotype: A junction end diverges from the germline sequence, so it may reflect a read error. The chain combines TRBV6-6 with TRBJ2-7, with D maybe TRBD2 (6 bases). CDR3 length: 14 residues. In germline, CDR1 is MNHNY, CDR2 SVGAGI (reference sequence). The CDR3 loop reads CANSFRSRDFEQYF. CDR3 coding DNA: TGTGCCAACAGTTTTAGGTCACGGGACTTCGAGCAGTACTTC.

This clonotype was seen only once. A much bigger clone sits one base away, suggesting this may be a read error. The V gene is TRBV20-1, the J gene TRBJ2-1, with D perhaps assigned TRBD1 or TRBD2 (5 bases each). The CDR3 spans 13 residues. Germline CDR1 reads DFQATT; CDR2 reads SNEGSKA (reference sequence). The CDR3 spells CRARWGTALGQFF. The CDR3 nucleotides read TGCAGAGCTAGATGGGGGACCGCCCTAGGGCAGTTCTTC.

Regarding this clonotype: This CDR3 is missing its conserved last phenylalanine or tryptophan, likely due to a read error. The chain combines TRBV6-1 with TRBJ2-7; the D gene is possibly TRBD1 (6 bases). Germline V gene sequence: CDR1 MNHNS, CDR2 SASEGT. The CDR3 is 12 residues long. This chain's CDR3 is CASTGGYYKQYL. The CDR3 DNA reads TGTGCCAGCACTGGGGGCTACTACAAGCAGTACCTC.

Of note for this clonotype: A read error may produce the germline difference seen at one junction end. The chain is built from TRBV4-1 and TRBJ2-5; TRBD2 aligns across 10 bases. The CDR3 has 14 amino acids. The germline gives CDR1 MGHRA, CDR2 YSYEKL. The CDR3 protein is CASSPSGRHETQHF. The CDR3 nucleotides are TGCGCCAGCAGTCCTAGCGGGAGACATGAGACCCAGCACTTC.

This clonotype came up a few times. A clone one base away is much larger, so this may be a read error. The rearrangement uses TRBV5-4 and TRBJ2-7; perhaps TRBD1 as D (5 bases). The germline V and J ends were trimmed by 4 bases and 6 bases, with 17 bases remaining between them. CDR3 length: 14 amino acids. Per germline, CDR1 SGHNT and CDR2 YYREEE (reference sequence). CDR3 region: CASSVGQGNGEQYF. CDR3 nucleotide sequence: TGTGCCAGCAGCGTCGGCCAGGGTAATGGCGAGCAGTACTTC.

The chain recombines TRBV4-1 with TRBJ1-5; no clear D. Trimming removed 4 bases at V and 4 bases at J, with 17 bases between. Germline V gives CDR1 MGHRA, CDR2 YSYEKL. The CDR3 length is 16 residues. Here the CDR3 DNA reads TGCGCCAGCAGCCGAACTCCGCAGAGACGTAATCAGCCCCAGCATTTT. It encodes CASSRTPQRRNQPQHF.

As concerns this clonotype: One end of the junction does not line up with germline, which may come from a read error. In DNA, the CDR3 is TGTAGCGTTTCAACATGGGAGATCACCTTC. It yields the protein CSVSTWEITF. The genes are TRBV29-1 and TRBJ1-2; no firm D call. From germline, CDR1 is SQVTM and CDR2 ANQGSEA. The CDR3 extends over 10 amino acids.

To note about this clonotype: Compared with germline, one end of the junction differs, possibly owing to a read error. The chain is built from TRBV6-2 or TRBV6-3 and TRBJ2-1; 8 bases fit TRBD2. CDR1 and CDR2 (germline): MNHEY, SVGEGT. This CDR3 region has 17 residues. The CDR3 coding sequence is TGTGACAGCAGTTGGGAACTAGCGGTAAGTTCCTACAATGAGCAGTTCTTC. Translation: CDSSWELAVSSYNEQFF.

With respect to this clonotype: This could be a read error, since a much larger clone is one nucleotide away. V and J are TRBV7-9 and TRBJ1-1; a possible D gene is TRBD1 (5 bases). V dropped 5 bases and J dropped 10 bases, with 17 bases sitting between them. CDR3 size: 13 residues. The germline CDR1 and CDR2 sequences are SEHNR and FQNEAQ (reference sequence). CDR3 amino acids: CASSLRADGVAFF. In nucleotides, the CDR3 is TGTGCCAGCAGCCTCAGGGCTGACGGTGTAGCTTTCTTT.

Comments on this clonotype: A read error may produce the germline difference seen at one junction end. V gene TRBV6-1 combines with J gene TRBJ2-2; 8 bases align to TRBD1. CDR1 MNHNS and CDR2 SASEGT come from the germline V gene. The CDR3 sequence is 15 residues long. The CDR3 sequence: CASSKGRGHAGELSF. CDR3 nucleotide sequence: TGTGCCAGCAGTAAAGGCAGGGGGCACGCCGGGGAGCTGTCTTTT.

About this clonotype itself: Given the absence of the conserved phenylalanine or tryptophan at the CDR3 end, a read error is likely. The chain uses TRBV6-1 and TRBJ1-5; tentative D call: TRBD1 (6 bases). Germline CDR1 and CDR2: MNHNS and SASEGT. V gave up 5 bases and J gave up 0 bases, with 14 bases separating them. This CDR3 spans 16 amino acids. The CDR3 DNA follows: TGTGCCAGCAGTTTAGTGGGGGGCCTTAGCAATCAGCCCCAGCATTCT. The encoded protein is CASSLVGGLSNQPQHS.

This clonotype rates as medium-sized. The gene calls are TRBV29-1 and TRBJ2-7, with TRBD1 as a possible D gene (5 bases). The CDR3 is made up of 13 amino acids. CDR1 is SQVTM and CDR2 is ANQGSEA in the germline V gene. The V gene lost 2 bases and the J gene lost 2 bases, with 10 bases spanning the gap. Written as DNA, the CDR3 is TGCAGCGTTGAATCGGACAAGACCTACGAGCAGTACTTC. Encoded protein: CSVESDKTYEQYF.

With respect to this clonotype: At one boundary the junction diverges from the germline segment, which might be a read error. The rearrangement links TRBV19 to TRBJ1-1; 7 nucleotides line up with TRBD1. Germline CDR1 is LNHDA and CDR2 is SQIVND (reference sequence). The CDR3 contains 15 residues. The CDR3 nucleotides read TGTGCCATTAGTAGCCTGGGACAGACGAACACTGACGCTTTATTT. Amino acids: CAISSLGQTNTDALF.

Regarding this clonotype: The CDR3 ends on some other residue instead of the conserved phenylalanine or tryptophan, so this is likely a read error. The J gene is TRBJ2-5, the V gene TRBV11-2, with 9 bases that match TRBD2. CDR1 and CDR2 from the germline V gene are SGHAT and FQNNGV. The CDR3 is 16 residues long. CDR3 sequence reads: CVSSLRTGTSLEIQYS. Here the CDR3 DNA reads TGTGTCAGCAGCCTCAGAACCGGGACTAGCCTGGAGATCCAGTACTCC.